These 23 T cell receptor beta chains share one sample of origin, sequenced in a study of cytomegalovirus exposure and HLA in healthy donors. Produced via immunoSEQ multiplex PCR; TCRdb's table is partial and in-frame only. Among some 140,000 clones listed, approximately 86% were seen once. Material: PBMCs. These receptors all come from a man between 18 and 35 years old in good health and CMV-seropositive.

The chain links TRBV27 to TRBJ1-5, with D possibly being TRBD1 (5 bases). Trimming took 0 bases from V and 0 from J, leaving 9 bases between them. This CDR3 is built from 16 residues. Looked up from germline, CDR1 is MNHEY and CDR2 is SMNVEV (reference sequence). CDR3 protein: CASSLSGGYSNQPQHF. The CDR3 region has the DNA TGTGCCAGCAGTTTATCGGGGGGGTATAGCAATCAGCCCCAGCATTTT.

Here the CDR3 DNA reads TGTGCCAGTAGTATAGGCCGGTCTAGCACAGATACGCAGTATTTT. Translation: CASSIGRSSTDTQYF. The rearrangement links TRBV19 to TRBJ2-3; D unresolved. The CDR3 contains 15 residues. The V gene lost 1 base and the J gene lost 0 bases, with 8 bases spanning the gap. Germline V gene lookup returns CDR1 LNHDA and CDR2 SQIVND (reference sequence).

This clone rates as medium-sized. The gene calls are TRBV7-9 and TRBJ2-7, with D unresolved. The V gene lost 5 bases and the J gene lost 2 bases, with 19 bases spanning the gap. This CDR3 contains 16 residues. Germline V CDR1 and CDR2: SEHNR, FQNEAQ (reference sequence). This CDR3 is CASSLEASVAPYEQYF. CDR3 bases: TGTGCCAGCAGCCTCGAGGCGTCTGTCGCCCCCTACGAGCAGTACTTC.

The chain joins TRBV25-1 to TRBJ1-2; TRBD1 aligns across 7 bases. The CDR3 covers 15 residues. Per germline, CDR1 MGHDK and CDR2 SYGVNS. Germline trimming cut 3 bases from V and 0 bases from J; bases unmatched to any gene: 4. The DNA for the CDR3 is TGTGCCAGCAGTGACCCGACAGGGACTAACTATGGCTACACCTTC. The encoded protein is CASSDPTGTNYGYTF.

J is TRBJ2-7 and V is TRBV30; 8 positions match TRBD1. After removal of 4 bases from V and 3 bases from J, the junction contained 8 bases not matched to a gene. CDR3 length equals 14 residues. From germline, CDR1 is GTSNPN and CDR2 SVGIG (reference sequence). CDR3 loop: CAWIHSGQGYEQYF. The CDR3 DNA follows: TGTGCCTGGATTCACTCCGGACAGGGCTACGAGCAGTACTTC.

The chain combines TRBV4-1 with TRBJ2-1; D possibly corresponds to TRBD2 (6 bases). Germline values: CDR1 MGHRA, CDR2 YSYEKL. V was shortened by 4 bases and J by 2 bases, with 15 bases between the two germline ends. There are 16 residues in the CDR3. The CDR3 protein is CASSPNAGRPYNEQFF. Here the CDR3 DNA reads TGCGCCAGCAGCCCCAACGCGGGACGGCCCTACAATGAGCAGTTCTTC.

The chain is built from TRBV29-1 and TRBJ1-3, with D tentatively TRBD1 (5 bases). Per the germline V gene, CDR1 is SQVTM and CDR2 is ANQGSEA. The CDR3 has 14 amino acids. V was cut by 6 bases and J by 4 bases, with 16 bases left in between. In DNA form, the CDR3 reads TGCAGCGTGGGGTCTTCGACAGCGGGAAACACCATATATTTT. Translation: CSVGSSTAGNTIYF.

The chain has TRBV27 and TRBJ1-5; 10 bases are shared with TRBD1. The CDR3 spans 17 residues. The V and J ends lost 2 bases and 6 bases, in that order; junction bases with no gene match: 10. Germline loops: CDR1 MNHEY, CDR2 SMNVEV (reference sequence). The CDR3 reads CASSLGGGQGIFQPQHF. For the CDR3, the DNA is TGTGCCAGCAGTTTAGGGGGGGGACAGGGGATCTTTCAGCCCCAGCATTTT.

As DNA, the CDR3 is TGCGCCAGCAGCTTGGGCGGCGCAGGGGGAAGGTATGGCTACACCTTC. Translation gives CASSLGGAGGRYGYTF. V and J are TRBV5-1 and TRBJ1-2; 7 bases are a match to TRBD1. The CDR3 is 16 amino acids. The germline gives CDR1 SGHRS, CDR2 YFSETQ. V lost 0 bases, J lost 5 bases, and 10 bases stayed unmatched. Based on the CDR3 plus reference TRBV5-1 and TRBJ1-2, the full variable domain is KAGVTQTPRYLIKTRGQQVTLSCSPISGHRSVSWYQQTPGQGLQFLFEYFSETQRNKGNFPGRFSGRQFSNSRSEMNVSTLELGDSALYLCASSLGGAGGRYGYTFGSGTRLTVV.

V and J are TRBV5-1 and TRBJ2-5, with D possibly being TRBD2 (6 bases). This CDR3 has 15 residues. Germline CDR1 reads SGHRS; CDR2 reads YFSETQ. The ends were cut back, 4 bases at V and 2 bases at J, with 15 bases in the middle. The DNA for the CDR3 is TGCGCCAGCAGCCTTGGCGGGACGGATCAAGAGACCCAGTACTTC. Translation gives CASSLGGTDQETQYF.

This clone was detected a few times. This chain joins TRBV4-3 and TRBJ1-5; tentatively, D is TRBD1 (6 bases). Trimming shortened V by 2 bases and J by 1 base, and 12 bases separated the two germline ends. This CDR3 has 16 amino acids. Germline CDR1 is LGHNA and CDR2 is YSLEER. The CDR3 loop is CASSQLHQGSNQPQHF. CDR3 DNA: TGCGCCAGCAGCCAACTCCACCAGGGGAGCAATCAGCCCCAGCATTTT.

This chain links TRBV18 with TRBJ1-5, with no clear D. There are 13 residues in the CDR3. Germline CDR1 is KGHSH and CDR2 is LQKENI. V was cut by 8 bases and J by 2 bases, with 10 bases left in between. The CDR3 loop is CASTPTGNQPQHF. The CDR3, as DNA: TGTGCCAGCACTCCCACGGGCAATCAGCCCCAGCATTTT.

V usage is TRBV7-2 and J usage is TRBJ1-5; 12 bases fit TRBD1. The CDR3 contains 14 residues. V shed 3 bases and J 7 bases; nucleotides not matched to a gene: 1. From germline, CDR1 is SGHTA and CDR2 FQGNSA. CDR3 protein: CASSFGTGGQPQHF. CDR3 bases: TGTGCCAGCAGCTTCGGGACAGGGGGCCAGCCCCAGCATTTT.

The rearrangement uses TRBV18 and TRBJ2-1; 11 bases are shared with TRBD1. After removal of 1 base from V and 7 bases from J, the junction contained 9 bases not matched to a gene. Germline CDR1 KGHSH, CDR2 LQKENI. The CDR3 sequence is 17 residues long. The CDR3 is CASSPRIEGTGGNEQFF. The CDR3 nucleotides are TGTGCCAGCTCACCACGAATCGAAGGGACAGGGGGAAATGAGCAGTTCTTC.

The chain links TRBV19 to TRBJ2-7; maybe TRBD1 (5 bases). CDR3 size: 15 residues. V was shortened by 3 bases and J by 5 bases, with 17 bases between the two germline ends. Per germline, CDR1 LNHDA and CDR2 SQIVND (reference sequence). CDR3 nucleotides: TGTGCCAGTAGTATGGAAGTGGCAGGGAAAAACGAGCAGTACTTC. Amino acids: CASSMEVAGKNEQYF.

This clone occurred once. V is TRBV6-1 and J is TRBJ2-7, with TRBD1 matching 11 bases. V lost 10 bases, J lost 3 bases, and 8 bases stayed unmatched. Germline V gene data show CDR1 as MNHNS and CDR2 as SASEGT. The CDR3 has 14 amino acids. As DNA, the CDR3 is TGTGCCACATCTTGGGGGACAGGGGGCTACGAGCAGTACTTC. Translation gives CATSWGTGGYEQYF.

The V call is TRBV4-2, the J call TRBJ2-5; a possible D gene is TRBD2 (6 bases). Per germline, CDR1 LGHNA and CDR2 YNFKEQ. Deletions cut 4 bases from V and 2 bases from J, with 14 bases between. This CDR3 region has 15 residues. The CDR3: CASSPSVSGQETQYF. CDR3 in DNA: TGTGCCAGCAGCCCAAGCGTTAGCGGACAAGAGACCCAGTACTTC.

This clone is a singleton in its sample. V is TRBV7-9 and J is TRBJ2-1; D gene unclear. The CDR3 is 14 residues long. V was shortened by 4 bases and J by 7 bases, with 14 bases between the two germline ends. CDR1 is SEHNR, CDR2 FQNEAQ, per germline (reference sequence). Here the CDR3 DNA reads TGTGCCAGCAGCTCTCTCGCCTCTAGGAATGAGCAGTTCTTC. Protein product: CASSSLASRNEQFF. The entire variable domain, with the rest obtained from reference TRBV7-9 and TRBJ2-1, is as follows: DTGVSQNPRHKITKRGQNVTFRCDPISEHNRLYWYRQTLGQGPEFLTYFQNEAQLEKSRLLSDRFSAERPKGSFSTLEIQRTEQGDSAMYLCASSSLASRNEQFFGPGTRLTVL.

This clone has a count of ten or more. The chain carries TRBV27 and TRBJ2-7; tentatively, D is TRBD2 (5 bases). Deletions cut 2 bases from V and 6 bases from J, with 5 bases between. Germline assignment: CDR1 MNHEY and CDR2 SMNVEV (reference sequence). The CDR3 has 11 amino acids. Here the CDR3 DNA reads TGTGCCAGCAGTTTACGGGGCGAGCAGTACTTC. It is translated as CASSLRGEQYF.

The CDR3 DNA reads TGTGCCAGCAGCGGGCCGAATGAGCAGTTCTTC. As protein: CASSGPNEQFF. The rearrangement links TRBV9 to TRBJ2-1, with D unclear. Germline V CDR1 and CDR2: SGDLS, YYNGEE. Trimming removed 3 bases from V and 7 bases from J, with 5 bases in between. This CDR3 is 11 amino acids long.

The chain recombines TRBV19 with TRBJ2-7, with a possible D match to TRBD2 (6 bases). CDR1 LNHDA and CDR2 SQIVND come from the germline V gene (reference sequence). The CDR3 covers 15 residues. Trimming stripped 1 base from V and 6 bases from J, with 16 bases between. The CDR3 spells CASSIGGLRPLEQYF. DNA for the CDR3: TGTGCCAGTAGTATAGGGGGACTTCGACCCCTCGAGCAGTACTTC.

The chain recombines TRBV29-1 with TRBJ2-7, with a weak D call TRBD1 (6 bases). The CDR3 contains 19 residues. Germline CDR1 reads SQVTM; CDR2 reads ANQGSEA. Trimming took 5 bases from V and 4 from J, leaving 33 bases between them. For the CDR3, the DNA is TGCAGCGTTACAAGACCACGTTCCCTTGGACAGTCCTTCGGTTACGAGCAGTACTTC. Amino acid sequence: CSVTRPRSLGQSFGYEQYF.

The genes are TRBV29-1 and TRBJ2-3, with 7 nucleotides matching TRBD1. The CDR3 is 13 amino acids. CDR1 SQVTM and CDR2 ANQGSEA come from the germline V gene. With V trimmed by 4 bases and J by 3 bases, 4 bases remained unmatched. CDR3 residues: CSVVGRGTDTQYF. Here the CDR3 DNA reads TGCAGCGTTGTCGGCAGGGGGACAGATACGCAGTATTTT.